This TCR beta chain came from a study of CD8 T cells in Susac syndrome. An input of 0.5 to 1 ug of RNA was subjected to reverse transcription using random hexamers. TCRdb independently ran MiXCR on the immunoSEQ multiplex PCR reads; one entry per CDR3 protein. The sample consists of roughly 130,000 distinct CDR3 sequences, roughly 95% of them appearing once. Negative isolation was used for CD8+ and CD4+ T cells, and FACS enrichment was applied to TEMRA cells. This TCR was recovered from a human donor with multiple sclerosis. Sequences were obtained from CD4+ T cells from PBMCs.

The DNA of the CDR3 is TGTGCCAGCAGCCAAGCGGCCAGGGGGCTTTTGAGGGTGGATGAGATTGAAGCTTTCTTT. Translation gives CASSQAARGLLRVDEIEAFF. The genes are TRBV3-1 and TRBJ1-1; TRBD1 matches at 8 bases. Looked up from germline, CDR1 is LGHDT and CDR2 is YNNKEL (reference sequence). V lost 1 base, J lost 7 bases, and 23 bases stayed unmatched. This CDR3 comprises 20 residues.